These 20 T cell receptor beta chains were all obtained from the same sample, sequenced in a study of neurological immune-mediated disorders. Time point: longitudinal time-point 1 (baseline). TCRdb recomputed calls from the 5' RACE reads with MiXCR, one row per CDR3 protein. This repertoire shows some 54,000 distinct CDR3 sequences, over 8.5% found once; its top ten account for less than 8%. Source material: PBMCs. Receptor source: a male donor with HTLV-1-associated myelopathy (HAM/TSP).

This clonotype came up many times. V usage is TRBV7-9 and J usage is TRBJ2-7; TRBD2 might be the D (6 bases). There are 13 residues in the CDR3. Germline V lookup: CDR1 SEHNR, CDR2 FQNEAQ (reference sequence). With 4 bases removed from V and 6 bases from J, the gap between germline ends came to 13 bases. The CDR3 nucleotides are TGTGCCAGCAGCTCTCAAATGGGAGGCGAGCAGTACTTC. It codes for CASSSQMGGEQYF.

This clonotype has just a few counts. V gene TRBV6-2 or TRBV6-3 combines with J gene TRBJ1-1; D unresolved. CDR3 length: 15 residues. Germline CDR1 and CDR2: MNHEY and SVGEGT. Trimming removed 7 bases from V and 1 base from J, with 16 bases in between. Here the CDR3 reads CASNPRGLGNTEAFF. CDR3 coding DNA: TGTGCCAGCAACCCCCGAGGACTTGGGAACACTGAAGCTTTCTTT.

A single count supports this clonotype. The chain links TRBV29-1 to TRBJ1-1; 9 bases are shared with TRBD1. V shed 6 bases and J 3 bases; nucleotides not matched to a gene: 11. Looked up from germline, CDR1 is SQVTM and CDR2 is ANQGSEA. This CDR3 is 15 amino acids long. CDR3 bases: TGCAGCGTCCAAGGGGGGACAGGGTCGGACACTGAAGCTTTCTTT. Translation: CSVQGGTGSDTEAFF.

This clonotype was recorded at least ten times. This chain joins TRBV29-1 and TRBJ2-3; 7 bases are shared with TRBD1. Trimming took 4 bases from V and 6 from J; bases not matched to a gene: 4. Germline CDR1 reads SQVTM; CDR2 reads ANQGSEA. The CDR3 totals 12 residues. The DNA of the CDR3 is TGCAGCGTTGGACAGGGCTTTGATACGCAGTATTTT. It codes for CSVGQGFDTQYF.

The rearrangement joins TRBV6-6 to TRBJ2-5, with no clear D. Germline V CDR1 and CDR2: MNHNY, SVGAGI (reference sequence). Trimming cost V 6 bases and J 4 bases, with 15 bases left between them. CDR3 size: 14 residues. In nucleotides, the CDR3 is TGTGCCAGCAGACCCGGGCAGGCTCGAGAGACCCAGTACTTC. It codes for CASRPGQARETQYF.

A word on this clonotype: Given a much more abundant clone one base away, this may be a read error. The chain couples TRBV5-1 to TRBJ1-2; 8 nucleotides line up with TRBD1. V shed 4 bases, J shed 7 bases, and the junction held 3 bases outside the gene matches. The CDR3 totals 12 residues. CDR1 is SGHRS, CDR2 YFSETQ, per germline. CDR3 nucleotides: TGCGCCAGCAGCGGGGACAGGCTTGGCTACACCTTC. Translation gives CASSGDRLGYTF.

This clonotype was counted ten times or more. The rearrangement links TRBV7-8 to TRBJ2-7; TRBD1 matches 8 bases. Germline assignment: CDR1 SGHVS and CDR2 FQNEAQ. With V trimmed by 3 bases and J by 4 bases, 5 bases remained unmatched. CDR3 length: 14 residues. The CDR3, as DNA: TGTGCCAGCAGCTTCGCCAGGGGGCCTTACGAGCAGTACTTC. Translating gives CASSFARGPYEQYF.

This clonotype has ten or more counts. The rearrangement uses TRBV6-1 and TRBJ1-1; possible D gene TRBD1, 6 bases. This CDR3 is 14 amino acids long. Deletions cut 8 bases from V and 8 bases from J, with 21 bases between. Germline V CDR1 and CDR2: MNHNS, SASEGT. CDR3 amino acids: CASPPGAGLVEAFF. The DNA for the CDR3 is TGTGCCAGCCCCCCGGGGGCAGGTCTCGTCGAAGCTTTCTTT.

There are many counts of this clonotype. V usage is TRBV7-2 and J usage is TRBJ1-2; D gene ambiguous. Trimming left V 11 bases short and J 2 bases short, with 12 bases between. Germline values: CDR1 SGHTA, CDR2 FQGNSA. The CDR3 is 12 residues long. The CDR3 reads CAVRKQNYGYTF. The DNA of the CDR3 is TGTGCCGTCCGGAAACAGAACTATGGCTACACCTTC.

This clonotype appeared many times. The rearrangement joins TRBV7-9 to TRBJ1-2; D ambiguous. From germline, CDR1 is SEHNR and CDR2 FQNEAQ (reference sequence). Trimming left V 3 bases short and J 5 bases short, with 13 bases between. The CDR3 is 14 amino acids. CDR3 residues: CASSFPLLYYGYTF. The CDR3 DNA is TGTGCCAGCAGCTTTCCCTTACTCTATTATGGCTACACCTTC.

This clonotype was seen repeatedly, ten times or more. V gene TRBV10-3 combines with J gene TRBJ2-7; D is uncertain. Trimming left V 2 bases short and J 4 bases short, with 6 bases between. The CDR3 contains 12 residues. Germline CDR1 ENHRY, CDR2 SYGVKD. The CDR3 sequence is CAISEDRYEQYF. CDR3 bases: TGTGCCATCAGTGAGGACCGTTACGAGCAGTACTTC.

This clonotype occurred many times. This sequence joins TRBV24-1 and TRBJ2-5; D ambiguous. V lost 0 bases and J lost 1, with 11 bases in between. The CDR3 runs 16 residues. The germline gives CDR1 KGHDR, CDR2 SFDVKD. In DNA, the CDR3 is TGTGCCACCAGTGATTTGGAAGGACCCTCCCAAGAGACCCAGTACTTC. Protein product: CATSDLEGPSQETQYF.

This clonotype was seen at least ten times. The chain is built from TRBV12-5 and TRBJ2-3; D call uncertain. The germline CDR1 and CDR2 sequences are LGHNT and FRNRAP. Trimming took off 0 bases at V and 0 bases at J, with 7 bases between the two ends. The CDR3 has 15 residues. This chain's CDR3 is CASGLVRASTDTQYF. The DNA for the CDR3 is TGTGCTAGTGGTTTGGTAAGGGCTAGCACAGATACGCAGTATTTT.

This clonotype was seen at least ten times. The rearrangement joins TRBV20-1 to TRBJ2-1, with D possibly matching TRBD1 (6 bases). Trimming took off 5 bases at V and 8 bases at J, with 13 bases between the two ends. CDR1 and CDR2 from the germline V gene are DFQATT and SNEGSKA (reference sequence). This CDR3 has 12 residues. In DNA form, the CDR3 reads TGCAGTGCTCAAACAGGGATCTATGAGCAGTTCTTC. It translates to CSAQTGIYEQFF.

This clonotype was seen at least ten times. The rearrangement links TRBV15 to TRBJ2-7, with D possibly matching TRBD2 (6 bases). Germline V gene sequence: CDR1 LNHNV, CDR2 YYDKDF (reference sequence). The V and J ends lost 0 bases and 1 base respectively, with 10 bases between them. This CDR3 comprises 15 residues. Here the CDR3 reads CATSRDGGESYEQYF. For the CDR3, the DNA is TGTGCCACCAGCAGAGATGGAGGGGAATCCTACGAGCAGTACTTC.

This clonotype appeared many times. This chain links TRBV5-1 with TRBJ2-1, with 12 bases lining up with TRBD2. After removal of 3 bases from V and 6 bases from J, the junction contained 4 bases not matched to a gene. Germline V gene sequence: CDR1 SGHRS, CDR2 YFSETQ. This CDR3 region has 15 residues. CDR3 DNA sequence: TGCGCCAGCAGCTCCGGACTAGCGGGGCTCAATGAGCAGTTCTTC. This sequence encodes CASSSGLAGLNEQFF.

There are many counts of this clonotype. V usage is TRBV7-9 and J usage is TRBJ2-7; unclear D gene. This CDR3 contains 13 residues. V was trimmed by 2 bases and J by 2 bases, leaving 7 bases between them. Germline V gene sequence: CDR1 SEHNR, CDR2 FQNEAQ (reference sequence). CDR3 in amino acids: CASSLPGPYEQYF. As DNA, the CDR3 is TGTGCCAGCAGCTTACCCGGGCCCTACGAGCAGTACTTC.

This clonotype came up many times. CDR3 in DNA: TGTGCCAGCAGCTCCCGGGAGGGCTCCTGGGGAGAGACCCAGTACTTC. Encoded protein: CASSSREGSWGETQYF. This sequence joins TRBV5-5 and TRBJ2-5; TRBD2 matches at 8 bases. V gave up 3 bases and J gave up 4 bases; unmatched junction bases: 11. Germline CDR1 reads SGHKS; CDR2 reads YYEKEE (reference sequence). The CDR3 has 16 amino acids.

This clonotype was recorded many times. The chain has TRBV3-1 and TRBJ2-7; D unresolved. V lost 4 bases, J lost 6 bases, and 16 bases lay in between. Germline loops: CDR1 LGHDT, CDR2 YNNKEL (reference sequence). The CDR3 runs to 14 residues. CDR3 sequence reads: CASSRTTTVSEQYF. In DNA, the CDR3 is TGTGCCAGCAGCCGTACAACAACGGTCTCCGAGCAGTACTTC.

This clonotype was seen many times. V and J are TRBV10-3 and TRBJ1-1; D remains unclear. Germline CDR1 reads ENHRY; CDR2 reads SYGVKD. The CDR3 has 13 residues. V was shortened by 10 bases and J by 4 bases, with 16 bases between the two germline ends. Here the CDR3 DNA reads TGTGCCACCCACTATGTTGGAGGCACTGAAGCTTTCTTT. Translation: CATHYVGGTEAFF.